The T cell receptor (beta chain) under discussion was sequenced for a study of response to subunit inactivated influenza vaccine (dated 2018 in TCRdb). For the wider study: Deep quantitative T cell receptor repertoire profiling was used in the study to track responses to a trivalent subunit inactivated influenza vaccine. Findings and caveats that apply to the study as a whole: The authors suggested that each seasonal influenza vaccination may recruit only a limited number of new T cells.

Notes on this clonotype: The clone's antigen remains unknown. Base quality data are lacking; no much larger clone is found one base away.

Inclusive of the bounding cysteine and phenylalanine, the CDR3 is 15 residues long. Of the read, only the CDR3 DNA is kept; its 45 bases are in frame from base 1. The germline V gene yields SNHLY for CDR1 and FYNNEI for CDR2. The junction carries 13 bases between V and J, which are trimmed by 6 bases and 1 base respectively. Libraries were made using RT-PCR. The reads were generated on an Illumina HiSeq 2500. The public reads were reanalyzed by TCRdb: fastp trimming at Q25, MiXCR alignment, in-frame beta chains only. Identical CDR3 protein sequences are pooled into one entry, listed with their most common genes and DNA. The sample records around 750,000 distinct CDR3 sequences, approximately 21% of which are singletons. The ten largest make up about a tenth of the sample.

The receptor's source is a man aged 50-59 years who received an inactivated influenza vaccine. Donor details come from another sample of the same person, matched by shared clones. The rearranged chain carries TRBV2 and TRBJ1-5; TRBD1 is a weak D gene call, 6 bases matching. Sequences were derived from PBMCs from blood, sampled around 5 days after vaccination. The CDR3 protein: CASRTGSLSNQPQHF. In nucleotides, the sequence is TGTGCCAGCAGGACAGGTTCACTCAGCAATCAGCCCCAGCATTTT.